One T cell receptor beta chain is described in this entry. Its target antigen remains unknown. No base qualities exist here, and no much larger clone lies one base off it. The data are from a study of T cells after posttransplantation cyclophosphamide (dated by TCRdb to about 2016). With respect to the entire study: T cell repertoire reconstitution was tracked by TRB sequencing after myeloablative bone marrow transplantation in which posttransplantation cyclophosphamide was used as GVHD prophylaxis. Samples from approximately 37 PTCy-treated patients, along with samples from 15 to 20 of their related bone marrow donors, underwent antigen receptor sequencing. Blood from all 35 or so PTCy patients who had 1-year posttransplant specimens underwent TRB sequencing. Up to about 3 additional blood samples from 2 to 5.2 years after transplant were also TRB-sequenced in 3 patients, as was pretransplant blood from 4 patients. Because TRA and TRB clonality correlated tightly in 9 samples, the subsequent TCR analyses were limited to TRB only. Public TRB sequences were searched against a database of over 3,000 sequences associated with responses to pathogens, tumor antigens, self-antigens and alloantigens.

V is cut by 4 bases and J by 5 bases, and the space between the germline ends is 9 bases. From cysteine to phenylalanine, the CDR3 is 13 amino acids long. Of all the DNA, just the CDR3 is kept, 39 bases in frame from base 1. The germline V gene gives CDR1 as SNHLY and CDR2 as FYNNEI. Genomic DNA was used for TRB sequencing, which was performed with the immunoSEQ assay at survey resolution or with the hsTCRB kit. Turning to the authors' computational methods: The immunoSEQ software handled initial read processing, and the LymphoSeq R package was used for repertoire analyses. Clonality was computed as 1 minus normalized Shannon entropy; Gini coefficient was also calculated for each TRB dataset. To infer phenotypes in unsorted samples, TRB sequences from sorted subsets of the recipient or donor were mapped onto the unsorted samples of the same recipient. In its TCRdb copy, this immuneACCESS table keeps in-frame sequences only and misses some clones. Where compared with another copy, unresolved V genes explain less than half of these, and the others have no known cause. V and J calls and clone size are those listed in that table; D and trimming were worked out from the DNA. The sample includes some 13,000 clones, with 65% to 85% observed a single time. Of the sample, 1% to 1.5% is held by the ten largest clones.

The study at large found these results: Donor-recipient similarity was low at 1-2 months but rose over the first year, and later blood repertoires were often dominated by donor CD8+ memory clones. Across 45 or so patients, TRB clonality was highly associated with recipient CMV seropositivity and CMV reactivation, and PTCy diversity was similar to diversity in CNI/methotrexate controls. The TRB repertoires of T cells infiltrating skin or GI tract showed only limited overlap with the TRB repertoires of T cells in blood.

Related bone marrow donors provided peripheral blood samples on the day of marrow donation. Peripheral blood and bone marrow mononuclear cells were isolated by Ficoll-Hypaque density centrifugation and cryopreserved. CD4+ and CD8+ T cells, including naive and memory subsets, were sorted by FACS on a FACSAria II. The clonotype comes from a man between 45 and 60 years old. Sample: memory CD4+ T cells sorted from PBMCs. The V and J segments used are TRBV2 and TRBJ1-5, and perhaps TRBD1 as D gene, on 6 matching bases. The CDR3 region has the sequence CASSAYRDQPQHF. The DNA sequence reads TGTGCCAGCAGTGCATACAGGGATCAGCCCCAGCATTTT.